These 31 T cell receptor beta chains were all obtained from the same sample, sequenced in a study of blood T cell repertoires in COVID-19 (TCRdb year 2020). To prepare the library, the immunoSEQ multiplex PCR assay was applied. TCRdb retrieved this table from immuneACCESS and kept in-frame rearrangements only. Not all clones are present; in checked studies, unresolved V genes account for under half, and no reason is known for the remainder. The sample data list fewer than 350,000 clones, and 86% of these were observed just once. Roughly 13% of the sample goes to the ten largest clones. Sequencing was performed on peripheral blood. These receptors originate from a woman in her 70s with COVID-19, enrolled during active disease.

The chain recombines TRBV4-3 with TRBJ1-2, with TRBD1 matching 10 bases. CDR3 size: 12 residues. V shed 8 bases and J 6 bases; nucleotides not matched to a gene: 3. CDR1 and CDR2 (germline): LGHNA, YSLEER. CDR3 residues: CASSDRGDGYTF. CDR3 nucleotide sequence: TGCGCCAGCTCGGACAGGGGGGATGGCTACACCTTC.

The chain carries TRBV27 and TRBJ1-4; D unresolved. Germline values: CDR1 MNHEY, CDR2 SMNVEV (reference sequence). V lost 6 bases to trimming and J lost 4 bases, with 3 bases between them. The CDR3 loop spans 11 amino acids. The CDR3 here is CASRYNEKLFF. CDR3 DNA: TGTGCCAGCAGGTATAATGAAAAACTGTTTTTT.

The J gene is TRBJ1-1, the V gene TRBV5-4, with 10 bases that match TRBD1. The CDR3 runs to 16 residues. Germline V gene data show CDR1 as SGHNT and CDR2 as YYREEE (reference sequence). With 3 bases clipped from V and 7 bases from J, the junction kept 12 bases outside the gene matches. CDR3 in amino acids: CASSSFFDRGQVEAFF. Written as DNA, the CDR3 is TGTGCCAGCAGCTCCTTTTTTGACAGGGGGCAGGTTGAAGCTTTCTTT.

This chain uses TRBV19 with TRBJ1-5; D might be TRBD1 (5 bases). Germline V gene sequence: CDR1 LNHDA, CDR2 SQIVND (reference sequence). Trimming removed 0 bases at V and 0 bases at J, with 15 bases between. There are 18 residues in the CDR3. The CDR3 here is CASSIEGRGFYSNQPQHF. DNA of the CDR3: TGTGCCAGTAGTATAGAAGGGAGGGGCTTTTATAGCAATCAGCCCCAGCATTTT.

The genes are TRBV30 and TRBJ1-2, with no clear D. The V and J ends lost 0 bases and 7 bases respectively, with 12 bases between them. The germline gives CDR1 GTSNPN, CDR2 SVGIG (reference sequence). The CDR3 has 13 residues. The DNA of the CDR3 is TGTGCCTGGAGTGTTGGGCCAGGCTCTGGCTACACCTTC. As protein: CAWSVGPGSGYTF.

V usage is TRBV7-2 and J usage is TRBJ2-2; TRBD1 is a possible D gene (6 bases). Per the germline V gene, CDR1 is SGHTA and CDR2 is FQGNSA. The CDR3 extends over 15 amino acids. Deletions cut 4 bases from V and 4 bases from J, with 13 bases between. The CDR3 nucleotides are TGTGCCAGCAGCTCCACACAGGGTTTCACCGGGGAGCTGTTTTTT. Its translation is CASSSTQGFTGELFF.

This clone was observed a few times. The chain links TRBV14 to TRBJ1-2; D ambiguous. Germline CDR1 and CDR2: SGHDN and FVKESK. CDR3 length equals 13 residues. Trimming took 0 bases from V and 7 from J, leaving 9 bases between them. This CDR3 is CASSQELRTGYTF. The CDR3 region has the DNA TGTGCCAGCAGCCAAGAGCTGCGTACTGGCTACACCTTC.

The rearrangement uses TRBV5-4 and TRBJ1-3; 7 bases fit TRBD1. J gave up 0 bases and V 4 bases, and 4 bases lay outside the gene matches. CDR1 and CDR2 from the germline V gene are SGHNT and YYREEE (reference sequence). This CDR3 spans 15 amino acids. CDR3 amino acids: CASSLQGNSGNTIYF. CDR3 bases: TGTGCCAGCAGCCTACAGGGGAACTCTGGAAACACCATATATTTT.

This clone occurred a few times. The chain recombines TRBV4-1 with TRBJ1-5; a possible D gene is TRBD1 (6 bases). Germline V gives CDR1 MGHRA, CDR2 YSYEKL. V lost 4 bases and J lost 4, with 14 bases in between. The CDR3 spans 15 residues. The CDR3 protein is CASSLARDINQPQHF. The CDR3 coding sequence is TGCGCCAGCAGCCTCGCCCGGGACATTAATCAGCCCCAGCATTTT.

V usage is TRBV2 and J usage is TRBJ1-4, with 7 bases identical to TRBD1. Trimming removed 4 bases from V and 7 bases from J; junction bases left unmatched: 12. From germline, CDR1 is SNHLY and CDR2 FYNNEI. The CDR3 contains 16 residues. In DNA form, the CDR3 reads TGTGCCAGCAGTGCCCTCGGACAGGCCCTTGGTGAAAAACTGTTTTTT. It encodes CASSALGQALGEKLFF. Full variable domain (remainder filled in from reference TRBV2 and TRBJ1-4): EPEVTQTPSHQVTQMGQEVILRCVPISNHLYFYWYRQILGQKVEFLVSFYNNEISEKSEIFDDQFSVERPDGSNFTLKIRSTKLEDSAMYFCASSALGQALGEKLFFGSGTQLSVL.

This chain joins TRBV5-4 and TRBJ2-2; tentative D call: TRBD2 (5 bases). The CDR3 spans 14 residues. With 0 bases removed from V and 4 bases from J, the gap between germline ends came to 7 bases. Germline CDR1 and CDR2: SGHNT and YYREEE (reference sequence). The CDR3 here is CASSLAGSTGELFF. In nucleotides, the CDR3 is TGTGCCAGCAGCTTGGCGGGGTCCACCGGGGAGCTGTTTTTT.

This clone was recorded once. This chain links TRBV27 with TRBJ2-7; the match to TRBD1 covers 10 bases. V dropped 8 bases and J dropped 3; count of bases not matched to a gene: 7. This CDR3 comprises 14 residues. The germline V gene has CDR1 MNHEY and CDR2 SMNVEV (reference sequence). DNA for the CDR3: TGTGCCAGCGGTGACAGGGGGCTTATCTACGAGCAGTACTTC. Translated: CASGDRGLIYEQYF.

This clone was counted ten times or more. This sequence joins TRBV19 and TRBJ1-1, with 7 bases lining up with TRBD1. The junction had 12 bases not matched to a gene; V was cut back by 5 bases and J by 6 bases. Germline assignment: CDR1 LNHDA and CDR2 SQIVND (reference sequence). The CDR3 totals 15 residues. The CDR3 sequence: CASSGVTTGSPEAFF. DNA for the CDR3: TGTGCCAGTAGTGGAGTTACGACAGGGAGTCCTGAAGCTTTCTTT.

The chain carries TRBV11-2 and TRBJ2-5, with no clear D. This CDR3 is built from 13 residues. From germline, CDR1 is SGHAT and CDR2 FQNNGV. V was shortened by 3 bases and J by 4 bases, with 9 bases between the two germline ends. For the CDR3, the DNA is TGTGCCAGCAGCTTTTTAACAATAGAGACCCAGTACTTC. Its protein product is CASSFLTIETQYF.

As DNA, the CDR3 is TGTGCCAGCAGCCAAGATCGCGTGAGCTCCTACGAGCAGTACTTC. It codes for CASSQDRVSSYEQYF. The chain uses TRBV14 and TRBJ2-7; the D is unclear. The V gene lost 0 bases and the J gene lost 0 bases, with 9 bases spanning the gap. The CDR3 sequence is 15 residues long. Germline V lookup: CDR1 SGHDN, CDR2 FVKESK.

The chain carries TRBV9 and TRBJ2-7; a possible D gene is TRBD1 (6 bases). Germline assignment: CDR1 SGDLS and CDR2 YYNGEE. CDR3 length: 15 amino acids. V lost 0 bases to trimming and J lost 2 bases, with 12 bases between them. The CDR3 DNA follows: TGTGCCAGCAGCGTAGCAGTGGACAGACCCTACGAGCAGTACTTC. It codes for CASSVAVDRPYEQYF.

The CDR3 sequence is CASSQETTGDEQYF. In DNA, the CDR3 is TGTGCCAGCAGCCAAGAAACGACAGGGGATGAGCAGTACTTC. The chain has TRBV4-2 and TRBJ2-7; 8 bases map to TRBD1. CDR1 and CDR2 from the germline V gene are LGHNA and YNFKEQ. V was pared by 0 bases and J by 7 bases, with 5 bases of the junction left unmatched. CDR3 length: 14 residues.

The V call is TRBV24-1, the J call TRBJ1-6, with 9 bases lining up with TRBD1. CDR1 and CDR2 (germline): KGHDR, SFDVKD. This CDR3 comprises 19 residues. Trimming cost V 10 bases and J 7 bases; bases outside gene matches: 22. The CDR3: CATRKKGQGGSGRNSPLHF. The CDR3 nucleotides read TGTGCCACGCGGAAGAAGGGACAGGGAGGAAGTGGGAGGAATTCACCCCTCCACTTT.

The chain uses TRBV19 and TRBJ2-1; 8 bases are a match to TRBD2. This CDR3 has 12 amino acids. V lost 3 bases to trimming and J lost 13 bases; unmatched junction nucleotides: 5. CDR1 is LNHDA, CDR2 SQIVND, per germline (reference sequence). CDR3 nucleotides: TGTGCCAGTAGTATCACAGCGGGGGCCCAGTTCTTC. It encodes CASSITAGAQFF.

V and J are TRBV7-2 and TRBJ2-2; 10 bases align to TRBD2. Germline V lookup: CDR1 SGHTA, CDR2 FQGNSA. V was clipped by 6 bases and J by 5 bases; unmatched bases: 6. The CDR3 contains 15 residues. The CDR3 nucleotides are TGTGCCAGCAGGATAGCGGGGGGATGGACCGGGGAGCTGTTTTTT. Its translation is CASRIAGGWTGELFF.

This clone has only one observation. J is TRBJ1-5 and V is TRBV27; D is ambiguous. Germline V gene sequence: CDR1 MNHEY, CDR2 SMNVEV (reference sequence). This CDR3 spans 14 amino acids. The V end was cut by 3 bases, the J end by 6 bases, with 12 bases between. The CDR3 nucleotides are TGTGCCAGCAGTTTCAAGGGAGAGGGTCAGCCCCAGCATTTT. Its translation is CASSFKGEGQPQHF.

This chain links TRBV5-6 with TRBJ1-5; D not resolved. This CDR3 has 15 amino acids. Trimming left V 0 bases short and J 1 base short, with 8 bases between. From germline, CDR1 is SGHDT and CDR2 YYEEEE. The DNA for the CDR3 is TGTGCCAGCAGCTTGGGGAGAGGGAGCAATCAGCCCCAGCATTTT. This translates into CASSLGRGSNQPQHF.

This CDR3 is CAWSPGAGSAEQYF. As DNA, the CDR3 is TGTGCCTGGAGCCCCGGGGCGGGATCGGCCGAGCAGTACTTC. The chain is built from TRBV30 and TRBJ2-7; D is perhaps TRBD2 (6 bases). Germline V lookup: CDR1 GTSNPN, CDR2 SVGIG (reference sequence). V shed 3 bases and J shed 6 bases, with 18 bases lying between them. The CDR3 extends over 14 amino acids.

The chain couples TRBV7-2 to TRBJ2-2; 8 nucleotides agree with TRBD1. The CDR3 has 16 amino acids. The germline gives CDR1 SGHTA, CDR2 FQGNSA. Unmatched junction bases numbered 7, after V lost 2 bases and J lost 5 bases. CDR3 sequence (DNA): TGTGCCAGCAGCTTACTAGGACAGGGTGGAACCGGGGAGCTGTTTTTT. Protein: CASSLLGQGGTGELFF.

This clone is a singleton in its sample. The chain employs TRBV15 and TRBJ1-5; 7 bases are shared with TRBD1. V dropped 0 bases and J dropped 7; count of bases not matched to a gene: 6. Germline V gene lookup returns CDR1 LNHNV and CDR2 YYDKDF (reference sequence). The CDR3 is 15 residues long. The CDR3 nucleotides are TGTGCCACCAGCAGAGATCCCCAGGGGGACCAGCCCCAGCATTTT. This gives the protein CATSRDPQGDQPQHF.

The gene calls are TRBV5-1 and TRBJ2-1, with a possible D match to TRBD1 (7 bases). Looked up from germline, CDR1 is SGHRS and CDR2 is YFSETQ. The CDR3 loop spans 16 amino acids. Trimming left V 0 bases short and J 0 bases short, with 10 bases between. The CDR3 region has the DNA TGCGCCAGCAGCTTGGGGCAGGGGGGCTCCTACAATGAGCAGTTCTTC. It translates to CASSLGQGGSYNEQFF.

CDR3 sequence: CASRYDRFLTEAFF. The CDR3, as DNA: TGTGCAAGTCGCTATGACAGATTCCTCACTGAAGCTTTCTTT. J is TRBJ1-1 and V is TRBV12-2; the table's TRBD1 call for D was not verified on the DNA. TRBV12-2 is labeled a pseudogene. The CDR3 length is 14 residues.

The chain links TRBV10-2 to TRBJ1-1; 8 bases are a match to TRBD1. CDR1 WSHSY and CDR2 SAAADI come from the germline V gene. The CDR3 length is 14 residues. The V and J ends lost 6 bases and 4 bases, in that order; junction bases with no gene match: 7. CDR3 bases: TGCGCCAGCAGCCCGACAGGGGAGGGCACTGAAGCTTTCTTT. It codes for CASSPTGEGTEAFF.

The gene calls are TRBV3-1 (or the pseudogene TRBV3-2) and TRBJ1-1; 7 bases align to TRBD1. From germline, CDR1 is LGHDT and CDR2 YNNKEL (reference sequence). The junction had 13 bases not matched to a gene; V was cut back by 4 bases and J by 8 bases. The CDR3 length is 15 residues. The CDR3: CASSRRDSGLAEAFF. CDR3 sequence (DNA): TGTGCCAGCAGCCGTAGGGACAGTGGGTTAGCGGAAGCTTTCTTT.

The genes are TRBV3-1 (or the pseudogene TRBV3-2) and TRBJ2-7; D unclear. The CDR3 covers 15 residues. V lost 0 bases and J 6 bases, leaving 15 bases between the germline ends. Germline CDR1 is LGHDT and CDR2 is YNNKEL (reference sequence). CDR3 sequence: CASSQDHLSGGEQYF. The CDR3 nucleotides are TGTGCCAGCAGCCAAGATCACCTATCGGGTGGCGAGCAGTACTTC.

In DNA form, the CDR3 reads TGTGCCAGTAGCAGACAGGGGAGGGAGCAGTACTTC. Its translation: CASSRQGREQYF. V and J are TRBV19 and TRBJ2-7; 8 positions match TRBD1. This CDR3 is built from 12 residues. The V and J ends lost 6 bases and 7 bases, in that order; junction bases with no gene match: 5. Germline CDR1 LNHDA, CDR2 SQIVND (reference sequence). Filled out from reference TRBV19 and TRBJ2-7, the complete variable domain reads DGGITQSPKYLFRKEGQNVTLSCEQNLNHDAMYWYRQDPGQGLRLIYYSQIVNDFQKGDIAEGYSVSREKKESFPLTVTSAQKNPTAFYLCASSRQGREQYFGPGTRLTVT.